The next 18 T cell receptor beta chains were all read from a single sample in a study of OX40 agonist ivuxolimab in advanced cancers. TCRdb's copy holds only in-frame clones and misses some; the assay was immunoSEQ multiplex PCR. Here the sample spans 13,000 to 15,000 clones, over 60% being singletons. The sequencing here drew on CD4+ or CD8+ T cells sorted from blood, taken in a trial of the OX40 agonist ivuxolimab. Every receptor here comes from an adult with an advanced solid tumor such as melanoma, head and neck, liver or kidney cancer.

The chain joins TRBV5-1 to TRBJ2-1, with D perhaps matching TRBD1 (6 bases). The ends were cut back, 7 bases at V and 0 bases at J, with 17 bases in the middle. The CDR3 sequence is 16 residues long. In germline, CDR1 is SGHRS, CDR2 YFSETQ. CDR3: CASGRTDRSSYNEQFF. CDR3 DNA sequence: TGCGCCAGCGGACGGACGGACAGAAGCTCCTACAATGAGCAGTTCTTC.

V gene TRBV6-4 combines with J gene TRBJ1-2; TRBD1 might be the D (6 bases). In germline, CDR1 is MRHNA, CDR2 SNTAGT. The V end lost 5 bases, the J end lost 0 bases, and 19 bases lay between the germline ends. This CDR3 region has 17 residues. The CDR3 DNA reads TGTGCCAGCAGTTCACAAATCTGGGACAAGTCTAACTATGGCTACACCTTC. It specifies CASSSQIWDKSNYGYTF.

The sample holds one count of this clone. The rearrangement uses TRBV27 and TRBJ2-2, with 8 bases identical to TRBD2. The CDR3 loop spans 13 amino acids. The germline CDR1 and CDR2 sequences are MNHEY and SMNVEV (reference sequence). The trim removed 3 bases at V and 7 bases at J, leaving 1 base unmatched. The CDR3 coding sequence is TGTGCCAGCAGTTTTCGGGGGGGCGGGGAGCTGTTTTTT. Its protein is CASSFRGGGELFF.

The V call is TRBV10-1, the J call TRBJ2-1; the match to TRBD2 covers 11 bases. CDR3 length equals 14 residues. CDR1 and CDR2 from the germline V gene are WNHNN and SYGVQD (reference sequence). V lost 6 bases, J lost 6 bases, and 4 bases stayed unmatched. This CDR3 is CASRSTSGSNEQFF. The CDR3 DNA reads TGCGCCAGCAGGTCCACTAGCGGGAGCAATGAGCAGTTCTTC.

V and J are TRBV29-1 and TRBJ2-7, with 8 bases that match TRBD1. CDR3 length: 11 residues. Germline V gives CDR1 SQVTM, CDR2 ANQGSEA. The J segment lost 4 bases and the V segment lost 7 bases, leaving 3 bases of the junction unmatched. CDR3 sequence reads: CSAGGKYEQYF. The CDR3 nucleotides read TGCAGCGCAGGGGGCAAATACGAGCAGTACTTC.

The chain has TRBV7-2 and TRBJ1-5; D is uncertain. From germline, CDR1 is SGHTA and CDR2 FQGNSA. The CDR3 has 12 amino acids. V was pared by 1 base and J by 4 bases, with 2 bases between. CDR3 nucleotide sequence: TGTGCCAGCAGCTTAGTTAATCAGCCCCAGCATTTT. Encoded protein: CASSLVNQPQHF.

CDR3 region: CASSEYRDAGNTIYF. CDR3 sequence (DNA): TGCGCCAGCAGCGAGTACAGGGACGCTGGAAACACCATATATTTT. This chain connects TRBV4-3 to TRBJ1-3; tentative D call: TRBD1 (6 bases). The V gene's germline CDR1 is LGHNA and CDR2 YSLEER. The CDR3 covers 15 residues. V was pared by 5 bases and J by 2 bases, with 13 bases between.

The rearrangement joins TRBV6-5 to TRBJ1-1; D not resolved. The CDR3 sequence is 14 residues long. The germline V gene encodes CDR1 MNHEY and CDR2 SVGAGI. Trimming took 4 bases from V and 0 from J, leaving 9 bases between them. The CDR3 loop is CASSWRRLNTEAFF. CDR3 coding DNA: TGTGCCAGCAGTTGGCGGCGGTTGAACACTGAAGCTTTCTTT.

The rearrangement joins TRBV27 to TRBJ2-1; 11 bases are a match to TRBD1. This CDR3 spans 15 amino acids. The V and J ends lost 5 bases and 8 bases, in that order; junction bases with no gene match: 8. Per germline, CDR1 MNHEY and CDR2 SMNVEV (reference sequence). CDR3 region: CASSPRTGGFDEQFF. The CDR3 bases are TGTGCCAGCAGTCCCAGGACAGGGGGCTTCGATGAGCAGTTCTTC.

This chain links TRBV27 with TRBJ2-3; perhaps TRBD2 as D (6 bases). The V end was cut by 2 bases, the J end by 2 bases, with 11 bases between. CDR3 length equals 15 residues. CDR1 is MNHEY, CDR2 SMNVEV, per germline (reference sequence). DNA of the CDR3: TGTGCCAGCAGTTTAACGGGGGTAGTCACAGATACGCAGTATTTT. Translating it yields CASSLTGVVTDTQYF.

The rearrangement uses TRBV5-4 and TRBJ2-7, with 9 nucleotides matching TRBD1. Germline V CDR1 and CDR2: SGHNT, YYREEE (reference sequence). Trimming at V came to 4 bases and at J to 6 bases, leaving 5 bases not matched to a gene. The CDR3 is made up of 13 amino acids. The CDR3 DNA sequence: TGTGCCAGCAGCCGGACAGGGGTCGGCGAGCAGTACTTC. Its protein product is CASSRTGVGEQYF.

V gene TRBV4-2 combines with J gene TRBJ2-7; D may be TRBD2 (5 bases). The CDR3 loop spans 18 amino acids. Germline values: CDR1 LGHNA, CDR2 YNFKEQ. The V end lost 0 bases, the J end lost 1 base, and 19 bases lay between the germline ends. CDR3 DNA sequence: TGTGCCAGCAGCCAAGAATCTGTCGTGGGAGCTTCATCCTACGAGCAGTACTTC. This translates into CASSQESVVGASSYEQYF.

The rearrangement uses TRBV7-3 and TRBJ2-7; D perhaps matches TRBD1 (7 bases). The CDR3 contains 14 residues. V dropped 5 bases and J dropped 2 bases, with 13 bases sitting between them. The V gene's germline CDR1 is SGHTA and CDR2 FQGTGA. CDR3 sequence reads: CASSPAGGTYEQYF. The CDR3 DNA follows: TGTGCCAGCAGCCCGGCAGGGGGGACCTACGAGCAGTACTTC.

The chain employs TRBV28 and TRBJ2-5; the match to TRBD1 covers 8 bases. The CDR3 spans 14 residues. The V and J ends lost 4 bases and 3 bases, in that order; junction bases with no gene match: 4. The germline V gene has CDR1 MDHEN and CDR2 SYDVKM. The CDR3 DNA sequence: TGTGCCAGCAGTTCAGACAGGGGCGAAGAGACCCAGTACTTC. Translated: CASSSDRGEETQYF. The entire variable domain, with the rest obtained from reference TRBV28 and TRBJ2-5, is as follows: DVKVTQSSRYLVKRTGEKVFLECVQDMDHENMFWYRQDPGLGLRLIYFSYDVKMKEKGDIPEGYSVSREKKERFSLILESASTNQTSMYLCASSSDRGEETQYFGPGTRLLVL.

The V and J genes are TRBV16 and TRBJ2-1, with 7 bases lining up with TRBD1. With V trimmed by 3 bases and J by 7 bases, 6 bases remained unmatched. The V gene's germline CDR1 is KGHSY and CDR2 FQNENV. This CDR3 is 14 amino acids long. Here the CDR3 reads CASSQPGQRNEQFF. CDR3 DNA: TGTGCCAGCAGCCAGCCGGGACAGCGGAATGAGCAGTTCTTC.

The sample holds one count of this clone. This sequence joins TRBV27 and TRBJ1-5; D remains ambiguous. V dropped 3 bases and J dropped 1 base, with 7 bases sitting between them. The CDR3 covers 14 residues. Germline CDR1 MNHEY, CDR2 SMNVEV (reference sequence). CDR3: CASSFSGSNQPQHF. As DNA, the CDR3 is TGTGCCAGCAGTTTCTCCGGGAGCAATCAGCCCCAGCATTTT.

The V call is TRBV5-1, the J call TRBJ2-1, with D perhaps assigned TRBD1 or TRBD2 (5 bases each). Per germline, CDR1 SGHRS and CDR2 YFSETQ. The CDR3 has 16 amino acids. V was cut by 6 bases and J by 0 bases, with 16 bases left in between. CDR3 in amino acids: CASTEKGPPSYNEQFF. The CDR3 DNA reads TGCGCCAGCACCGAAAAGGGACCTCCCTCCTACAATGAGCAGTTCTTC.

CDR3 sequence reads: CASSKGAGASDTQYF. Written as DNA, the CDR3 is TGTGCCAGCAGTAAAGGGGCAGGCGCCTCGGATACGCAGTATTTT. J is TRBJ2-3 and V is TRBV21-1; TRBD1 was called by the table and not checked on the DNA. TRBV21-1 is shown as a pseudogene. The CDR3 loop spans 15 amino acids.